Described below is a single T cell receptor beta chain sequence and its context. This specimen belongs to a study of blood T cell repertoires in COVID-19. In the study overall: The United States, Italy and Spain provided the acute and convalescent COVID-19 samples. The analysed material was cDNA or gDNA that came from T cells, B-cell-depleted T cells, or PBMCs.

The V and J ends lost 1 base and 4 bases, in that order; junction bases with no gene match: 2. Germline values: CDR1 GTSNPN, CDR2 SVGIG (reference sequence). CDR3 length equals 13 residues. Original data processing: How many nucleated cells were present was estimated from reference gene primer amplification. The protocol was immunoSEQ multiplex PCR, while the TCRdb copy is restricted to in-frame clones and leaves out a portion. That table supplies the V and J calls and clone size; D and trimming were determined from the DNA. There are 110,000 or so clones in the sample; about 85% occur only once, and 3% to 4% lies in the top ten.

The chain links TRBV30 to TRBJ2-3, with TRBD2 matching over 7 bases. This receptor was taken from a man in his forties or fifties with acute or convalescent COVID-19. The sequenced material came from peripheral blood. The CDR3: CAWSGGGADTQYF. CDR3 coding DNA: TGTGCCTGGAGTGGCGGGGGAGCAGATACGCAGTATTTT. Filled out from reference TRBV30 and TRBJ2-3, the complete variable domain reads SQTIHQWPATLVQPVGSPLSLECTVEGTSNPNLYWYRQAAGRGLQLLFYSVGIGQISSEVPQNLSASRPQDRQFILSSKKLLLSDSGFYLCAWSGGGADTQYFGPGTRLTVL.